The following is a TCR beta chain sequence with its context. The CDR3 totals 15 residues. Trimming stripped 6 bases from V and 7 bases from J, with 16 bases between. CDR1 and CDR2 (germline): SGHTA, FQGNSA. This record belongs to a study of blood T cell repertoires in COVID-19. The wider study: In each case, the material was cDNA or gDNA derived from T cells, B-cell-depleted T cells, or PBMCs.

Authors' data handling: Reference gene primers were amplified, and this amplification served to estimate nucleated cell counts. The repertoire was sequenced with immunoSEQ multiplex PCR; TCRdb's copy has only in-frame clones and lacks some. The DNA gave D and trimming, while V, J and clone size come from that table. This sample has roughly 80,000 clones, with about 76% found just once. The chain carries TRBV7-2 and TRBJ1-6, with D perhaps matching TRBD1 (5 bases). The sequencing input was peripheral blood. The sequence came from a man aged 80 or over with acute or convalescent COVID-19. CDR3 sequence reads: CASSPDRRRNSPLHF. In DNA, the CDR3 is TGTGCCAGCAGTCCAGACAGACGGCGGAATTCACCCCTCCACTTT.